The 19 T cell receptor beta chains in this list originate from one sample, sequenced in a study of T cells in Graves' hyperthyroidism and ophthalmopathy. Amplified regions were TCR beta CDR3 sequences from RNA transcripts. RT-PCR in the first round (using the HTBI primer set) targeted the TCR CDR3. MiXCR, applied by TCRdb to the multiplex PCR reads, yields one record per CDR3 protein. The sample lists 530,000 or so distinct CDR3 sequences, around 22% seen once, with about 11% in the top ten. Source material: blood. The receptor source for this set is a woman aged 25 to 45 with Graves' ophthalmopathy.

The chain combines TRBV20-1 with TRBJ1-1; 8 bases are shared with TRBD1. The CDR3 consists of 14 residues. Germline lookup yields CDR1 DFQATT and CDR2 SNEGSKA (reference sequence). The V gene end was trimmed by 5 bases and the J gene end by 3 bases; junction bases not matched to a gene: 8. The CDR3 spells CSACAGGPDTEAFF. The CDR3 DNA follows: TGCAGTGCTTGCGCAGGGGGCCCCGACACTGAAGCTTTCTTT.

Regarding this clonotype: One junction end does not reproduce the germline sequence, and a read error may be involved. V is TRBV4-1 and J is TRBJ2-7; no clear D gene. The length of the CDR3 is 13 residues. Germline V lookup: CDR1 MGHRA, CDR2 YSYEKL. The CDR3 loop reads CASRQIGSGEQYF. CDR3 bases: TGCGCCAGCCGCCAAATTGGGTCTGGCGAGCAGTACTTC.

This clonotype occurred many times. V usage is TRBV6-1 and J usage is TRBJ2-2, with D unresolved. V was cut by 2 bases and J by 5 bases, with 6 bases left in between. The CDR3 has 13 residues. The germline gives CDR1 MNHNS, CDR2 SASEGT. The CDR3 DNA reads TGTGCCAGCAGTGAAAGGGATACCGGGGAGCTGTTTTTT. This sequence encodes CASSERDTGELFF.

This clonotype was found many times. This rearrangement joins TRBV6-5 to TRBJ2-7; 7 bases line up with TRBD1. The germline V gene encodes CDR1 MNHEY and CDR2 SVGAGI. This CDR3 has 12 residues. The trim removed 6 bases at V and 10 bases at J, leaving 9 bases unmatched. CDR3 protein: CASSSGQYFQYF. The CDR3 DNA reads as TGTGCCAGCAGCTCGGGACAGTACTTTCAGTACTTC.

This chain joins TRBV12-3 or TRBV12-4 and TRBJ2-7; tentative D call: TRBD1 (6 bases). The CDR3 spans 16 residues. V was clipped by 4 bases and J by 6 bases, with 22 bases between them. The DNA for the CDR3 is TGTGCCAGCAGTTCACATAGCAGGGGCTTGCGTCGCGAGCAGTACTTC. This encodes CASSSHSRGLRREQYF.

The chain combines TRBV19 with TRBJ2-7; D call uncertain. V lost 5 bases and J 4 bases, leaving 15 bases between the germline ends. From germline, CDR1 is LNHDA and CDR2 SQIVND (reference sequence). The CDR3 spans 14 residues. The chain's CDR3 is CASSVGGSRYEQYF. DNA for the CDR3: TGTGCCAGTAGTGTTGGTGGATCAAGGTACGAGCAGTACTTC.

The chain couples TRBV6-1 to TRBJ1-1; no firm D call. This CDR3 has 13 amino acids. Trimming pared 7 bases from V and 0 bases from J, leaving 9 bases between. The germline CDR1 and CDR2 sequences are MNHNS and SASEGT. CDR3 amino acids: CASTQTLNTEAFF. CDR3 bases: TGTGCCAGCACCCAGACCCTGAACACTGAAGCTTTCTTT.

This clonotype was found many times. The V and J genes are TRBV6-2 or TRBV6-3 and TRBJ2-2; the match to TRBD2 covers 7 bases. Per germline, CDR1 MNHEY and CDR2 SVGEGT. CDR3 length: 15 residues. V shed 7 bases and J 1 base; nucleotides not matched to a gene: 6. The CDR3 coding sequence is TGTGCCAGCACCCCCGGGGGGATGAACACCGGGGAGCTGTTTTTT. Translation: CASTPGGMNTGELFF.

This clonotype has just a few counts. The chain employs TRBV6-1 and TRBJ1-1, with D uncertain. Trimming cost V 6 bases and J 0 bases, with 11 bases left between them. The CDR3 is 14 amino acids. The germline V gene has CDR1 MNHNS and CDR2 SASEGT. The CDR3 nucleotides are TGTGCCAGCAGACAACCCGGGGTGAACACTGAAGCTTTCTTT. It specifies CASRQPGVNTEAFF.

The sample holds a few counts of this clonotype. This rearrangement joins TRBV7-9 to TRBJ1-2; TRBD1 might be the D (5 bases). The germline V and J ends were trimmed by 5 bases and 7 bases, with 14 bases remaining between them. This CDR3 has 13 residues. Per germline, CDR1 SEHNR and CDR2 FQNEAQ (reference sequence). As DNA, the CDR3 is TGTGCCAGCAGCGTAGGGGTTTCTTCTGGCTACACCTTC. Protein sequence: CASSVGVSSGYTF.

This chain connects TRBV29-1 to TRBJ2-7, with 10 bases matching TRBD1. This CDR3 is built from 13 residues. Trimming removed 5 bases from V and 5 bases from J; junction bases left unmatched: 6. Germline loops: CDR1 SQVTM, CDR2 ANQGSEA. This CDR3 is CSVRTGGFDEQYF. As DNA, the CDR3 is TGCAGCGTTCGGACAGGGGGTTTCGACGAGCAGTACTTC.

This clonotype was recorded at least ten times. V and J are TRBV27 and TRBJ1-1; TRBD1 aligns across 7 bases. The CDR3 covers 14 residues. V lost 4 bases, J lost 4 bases, and 6 bases stayed unmatched. Germline V gives CDR1 MNHEY, CDR2 SMNVEV (reference sequence). The DNA of the CDR3 is TGTGCCAGCAGTTCGTACAGGGGTATCACTGAAGCTTTCTTT. It codes for CASSSYRGITEAFF.

This clonotype came up many times. Mismatch with germline at one junction end may stem from a read error. The genes are TRBV5-1 and TRBJ2-7; 8 positions agree with TRBD1. Per the germline V gene, CDR1 is SGHRS and CDR2 is YFSETQ. The CDR3 sequence is 14 residues long. The CDR3 DNA follows: TGTGCCAGCAGCTTAACGGGGACAGGCTACGAGCAGTACTTC. Translation: CASSLTGTGYEQYF.

This clonotype appeared many times. The gene calls are TRBV11-1 and TRBJ1-3, with D perhaps TRBD1 (6 bases). The CDR3 is made up of 15 amino acids. Germline CDR1 and CDR2: SGHAT and FQDESV (reference sequence). V lost 8 bases and J 4 bases, leaving 18 bases between the germline ends. CDR3 in DNA: TGTGCCAGCGCCGAAAACAGGGTCCGCGGAAACACCATATATTTT. This codes for CASAENRVRGNTIYF.

The rearrangement joins TRBV12-3 or TRBV12-4 to TRBJ1-2; D remains ambiguous. The CDR3 runs to 11 residues. V was shortened by 6 bases and J by 3 bases, with 5 bases between the two germline ends. The CDR3 protein is CASRVDYGYTF. CDR3 nucleotide sequence: TGTGCCAGCAGAGTAGACTATGGCTACACCTTC.

The rearrangement uses TRBV6-1 and TRBJ2-3; no reliable D call. V was clipped by 7 bases and J by 0 bases, with 2 bases between them. The CDR3 is 11 amino acids. CDR1 and CDR2 from the germline V gene are MNHNS and SASEGT. The CDR3 protein is CASMSTDTQYF. The DNA for the CDR3 is TGTGCCAGCATGAGCACAGATACGCAGTATTTT.

This clonotype appeared many times. This CDR3 reads CASSNGGKSEQYF. As DNA, the CDR3 is TGTGCCAGCAGTAACGGCGGGAAGAGCGAGCAGTACTTC. This chain links TRBV2 with TRBJ2-7; TRBD2 is a possible D gene (6 bases). The CDR3 is 13 amino acids. V was trimmed by 5 bases and J by 6 bases, leaving 14 bases between them. Germline V gene data show CDR1 as SNHLY and CDR2 as FYNNEI.

This clonotype has only a few counts. The chain uses TRBV6-1 and TRBJ1-6; TRBD1 might be the D (6 bases). V was trimmed by 6 bases and J by 1 base, leaving 16 bases between them. CDR3 length: 17 residues. CDR1 MNHNS and CDR2 SASEGT come from the germline V gene. The CDR3 is CASSPGVVQSYNSPLHF. CDR3 DNA: TGTGCCAGCAGCCCAGGGGTTGTGCAGTCCTATAATTCACCCCTCCACTTT.

This clonotype was recorded at least ten times. The genes are TRBV7-3 and TRBJ1-6; D is unresolved. Trimming took off 5 bases at V and 2 bases at J, with 7 bases between the two ends. Germline-derived CDR1 and CDR2 are SGHTA and FQGTGA. The CDR3 sequence is 14 residues long. The CDR3 DNA reads TGTGCCAGCAGCGCAGAAGCCTATAATTCACCCCTCCACTTT. Translation: CASSAEAYNSPLHF. Combining the CDR3 with reference TRBV7-3 and TRBJ1-6 gives the whole variable domain GAGVSQTPSNKVTEKGKYVELRCDPISGHTALYWYRQSLGQGPEFLIYFQGTGAADDSGLPNDRFFAVRPEGSVSTLKIQRTERGDSAVYLCASSAEAYNSPLHFGNGTRLTVT.